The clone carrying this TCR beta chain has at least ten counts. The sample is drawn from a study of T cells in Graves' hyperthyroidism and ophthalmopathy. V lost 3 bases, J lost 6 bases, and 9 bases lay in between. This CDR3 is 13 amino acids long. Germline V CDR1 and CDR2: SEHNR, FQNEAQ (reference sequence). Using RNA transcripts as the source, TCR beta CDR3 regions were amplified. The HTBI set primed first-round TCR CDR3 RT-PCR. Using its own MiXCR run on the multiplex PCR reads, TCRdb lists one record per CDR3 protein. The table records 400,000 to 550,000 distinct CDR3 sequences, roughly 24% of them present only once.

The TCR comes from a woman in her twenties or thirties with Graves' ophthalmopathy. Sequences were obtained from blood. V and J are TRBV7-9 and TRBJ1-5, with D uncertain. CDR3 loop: CASSLGFSQPQHF. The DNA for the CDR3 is TGTGCCAGCAGCTTGGGGTTTAGTCAGCCCCAGCATTTT. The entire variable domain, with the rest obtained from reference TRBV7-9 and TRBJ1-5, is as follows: DTGVSQNPRHKITKRGQNVTFRCDPISEHNRLYWYRQTLGQGPEFLTYFQNEAQLEKSRLLSDRFSAERPKGSFSTLEIQRTEQGDSAMYLCASSLGFSQPQHFGDGTRLSIL.